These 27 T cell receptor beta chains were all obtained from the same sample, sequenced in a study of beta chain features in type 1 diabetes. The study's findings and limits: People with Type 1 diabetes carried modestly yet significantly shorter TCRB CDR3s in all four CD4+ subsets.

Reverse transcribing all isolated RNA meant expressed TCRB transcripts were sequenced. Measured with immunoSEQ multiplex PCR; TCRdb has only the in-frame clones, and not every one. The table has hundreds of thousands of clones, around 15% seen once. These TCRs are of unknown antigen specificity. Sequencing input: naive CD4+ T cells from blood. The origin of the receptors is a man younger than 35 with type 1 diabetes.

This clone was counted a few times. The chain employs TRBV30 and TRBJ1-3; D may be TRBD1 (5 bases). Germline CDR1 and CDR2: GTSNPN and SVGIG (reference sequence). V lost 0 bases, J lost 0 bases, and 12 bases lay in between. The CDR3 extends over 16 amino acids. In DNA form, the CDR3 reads TGTGCCTGGAGTGTAACAGGCTACCTCTCTGGAAACACCATATATTTT. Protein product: CAWSVTGYLSGNTIYF.

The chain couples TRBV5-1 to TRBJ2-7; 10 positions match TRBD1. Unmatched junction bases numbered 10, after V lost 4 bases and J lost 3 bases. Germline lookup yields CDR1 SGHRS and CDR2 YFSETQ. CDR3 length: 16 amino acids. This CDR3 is CASSARDRGAGYEQYF. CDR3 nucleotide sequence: TGCGCCAGCAGCGCCCGGGACAGGGGAGCCGGCTACGAGCAGTACTTC. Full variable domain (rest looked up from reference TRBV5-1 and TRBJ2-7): KAGVTQTPRYLIKTRGQQVTLSCSPISGHRSVSWYQQTPGQGLQFLFEYFSETQRNKGNFPGRFSGRQFSNSRSEMNVSTLELGDSALYLCASSARDRGAGYEQYFGPGTRLTVT.

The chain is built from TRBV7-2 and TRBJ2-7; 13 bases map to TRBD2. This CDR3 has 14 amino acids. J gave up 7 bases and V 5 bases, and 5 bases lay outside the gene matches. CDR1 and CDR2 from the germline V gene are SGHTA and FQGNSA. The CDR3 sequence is CASSLLAGGPEQYF. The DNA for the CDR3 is TGTGCCAGCAGCCTACTAGCGGGAGGGCCGGAGCAGTACTTC. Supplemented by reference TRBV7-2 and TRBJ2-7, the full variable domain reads GAGVSQSPSNKVTEKGKDVELRCDPISGHTALYWYRQSLGQGLEFLIYFQGNSAPDKSGLPSDRFSAERTGGSVSTLTIQRTQQEDSAVYLCASSLLAGGPEQYFGPGTRLTVT.

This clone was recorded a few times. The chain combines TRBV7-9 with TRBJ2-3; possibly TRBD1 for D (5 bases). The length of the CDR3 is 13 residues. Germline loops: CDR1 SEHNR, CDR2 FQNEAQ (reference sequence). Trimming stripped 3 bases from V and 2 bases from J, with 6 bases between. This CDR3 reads CASSLDNTDTQYF. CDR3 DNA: TGTGCCAGCAGCTTGGACAACACAGATACGCAGTATTTT.

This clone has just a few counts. The CDR3 is CASAAISQDYGYTF. The CDR3 DNA sequence: TGCGCCAGCGCCGCGATTAGTCAGGACTATGGCTACACCTTC. V is TRBV5-1 and J is TRBJ1-2; no reliable D call. CDR3 length: 14 amino acids. V shed 7 bases and J shed 3 bases, with 16 bases lying between them. The germline CDR1 and CDR2 sequences are SGHRS and YFSETQ.

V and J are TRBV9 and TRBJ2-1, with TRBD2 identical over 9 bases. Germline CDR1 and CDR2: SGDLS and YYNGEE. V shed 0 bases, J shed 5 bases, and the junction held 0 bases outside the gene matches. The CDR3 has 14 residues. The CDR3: CASSVGGRDNEQFF. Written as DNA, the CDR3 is TGTGCCAGCAGCGTAGGCGGGAGGGACAATGAGCAGTTCTTC. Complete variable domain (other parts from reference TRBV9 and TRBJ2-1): DSGVTQTPKHLITATGQRVTLRCSPRSGDLSVYWYQQSLDQGLQFLIQYYNGEERAKGNILERFSAQQFPDLHSELNLSSLELGDSALYFCASSVGGRDNEQFFGPGTRLTVL.

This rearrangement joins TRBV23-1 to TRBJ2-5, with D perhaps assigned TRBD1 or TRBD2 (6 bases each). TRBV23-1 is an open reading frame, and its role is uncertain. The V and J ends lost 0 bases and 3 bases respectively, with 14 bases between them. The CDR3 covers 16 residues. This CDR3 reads CASSQSRRRGEETQYF. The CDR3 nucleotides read TGCGCCAGCAGTCAATCCCGTCGGAGGGGGGAAGAGACCCAGTACTTC.

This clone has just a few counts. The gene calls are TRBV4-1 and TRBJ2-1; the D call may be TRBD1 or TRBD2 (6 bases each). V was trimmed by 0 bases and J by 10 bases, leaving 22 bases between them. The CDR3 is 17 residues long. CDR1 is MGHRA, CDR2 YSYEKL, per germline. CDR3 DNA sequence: TGCGCCAGCAGCCAAGATGGGGGGCGACTAGTCCCCCTGGAGCAGTTCTTC. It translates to CASSQDGGRLVPLEQFF.

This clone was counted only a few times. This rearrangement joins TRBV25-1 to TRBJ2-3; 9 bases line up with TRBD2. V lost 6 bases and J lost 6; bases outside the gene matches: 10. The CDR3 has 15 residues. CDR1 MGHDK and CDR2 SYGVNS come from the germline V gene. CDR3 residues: CASSPAGGQADTQYF. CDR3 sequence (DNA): TGTGCCAGCAGCCCTGCGGGGGGGCAAGCTGATACGCAGTATTTT.

The CDR3 region has the DNA TGCGCCAGCAGCCAAGTACATGAGCAGTTCTTC. Translating gives CASSQVHEQFF. This sequence joins TRBV4-1 and TRBJ2-1; D not resolved. This CDR3 has 11 amino acids. The V gene lost 1 base and the J gene lost 8 bases, with 3 bases spanning the gap. The germline V gene encodes CDR1 MGHRA and CDR2 YSYEKL.

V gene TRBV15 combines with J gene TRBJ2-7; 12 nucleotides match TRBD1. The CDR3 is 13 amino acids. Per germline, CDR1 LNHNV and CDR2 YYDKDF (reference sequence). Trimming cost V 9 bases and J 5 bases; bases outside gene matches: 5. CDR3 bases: TGTGCCACGAGGGGGACAGGGGGCCACGAGCAGTACTTC. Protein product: CATRGTGGHEQYF.

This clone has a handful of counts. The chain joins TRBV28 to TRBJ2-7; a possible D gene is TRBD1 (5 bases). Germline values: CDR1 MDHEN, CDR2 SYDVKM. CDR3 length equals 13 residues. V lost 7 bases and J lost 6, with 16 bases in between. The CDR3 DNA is TGTGCCAGCACCCGGGTCGAAGGGGCCGAGCAGTACTTC. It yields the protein CASTRVEGAEQYF.

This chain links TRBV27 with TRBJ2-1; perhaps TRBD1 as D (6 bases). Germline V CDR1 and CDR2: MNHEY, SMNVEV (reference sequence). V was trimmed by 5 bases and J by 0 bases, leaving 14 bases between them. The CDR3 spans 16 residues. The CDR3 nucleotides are TGTGCCAGCAGTCGGCAGGGACATAGCTCCTACAATGAGCAGTTCTTC. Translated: CASSRQGHSSYNEQFF.

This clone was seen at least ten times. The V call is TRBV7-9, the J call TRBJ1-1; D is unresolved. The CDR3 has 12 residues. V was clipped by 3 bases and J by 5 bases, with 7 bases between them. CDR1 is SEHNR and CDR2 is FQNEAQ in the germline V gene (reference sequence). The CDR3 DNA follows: TGTGCCAGCAGCTTCCCTGTTACTGAAGCTTTCTTT. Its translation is CASSFPVTEAFF.

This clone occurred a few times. CDR3 DNA: TGTGCCACCAGCAGGAAAGAGAGGGGCAGGGAGACCCAGTACTTC. It yields the protein CATSRKERGRETQYF. The V gene is TRBV15, the J gene TRBJ2-5; D might be TRBD1 or TRBD2, each matching 5 bases. The CDR3 is 15 amino acids. The germline V gene encodes CDR1 LNHNV and CDR2 YYDKDF (reference sequence). V was trimmed by 3 bases and J by 5 bases, leaving 16 bases between them. Together with reference TRBV15 and TRBJ2-5, the CDR3 gives the full variable domain: DAMVIQNPRYQVTQFGKPVTLSCSQTLNHNVMYWYQQKSSQAPKLLFHYYDKDFNNEADTPDNFQSRRPNTSFCFLDIRSPGLGDTAMYLCATSRKERGRETQYFGPGTRLLVL.

The CDR3 DNA sequence: TGTGCCAGCAGCGTAGGCGGATCGAACGAGCAGTACTTC. Its translation is CASSVGGSNEQYF. The chain combines TRBV9 with TRBJ2-7; D is uncertain. Trimming removed 0 bases from V and 5 bases from J, with 9 bases in between. There are 13 residues in the CDR3. CDR1 is SGDLS, CDR2 YYNGEE, per germline.

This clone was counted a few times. The CDR3 DNA is TGCGCCAGCAGCCCCGACAGGGCTCACTCTGGAAACACCATATATTTT. This codes for CASSPDRAHSGNTIYF. This chain uses TRBV5-1 with TRBJ1-3; 7 positions agree with TRBD1. The trim removed 4 bases at V and 0 bases at J, leaving 7 bases unmatched. The CDR3 extends over 16 amino acids. Germline assignment: CDR1 SGHRS and CDR2 YFSETQ.

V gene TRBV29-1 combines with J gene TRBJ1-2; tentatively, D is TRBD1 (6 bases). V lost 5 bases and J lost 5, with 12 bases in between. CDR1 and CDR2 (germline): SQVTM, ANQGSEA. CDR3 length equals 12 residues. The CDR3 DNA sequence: TGCAGCGTTTTAAAGGGGGGATATGGCTACACCTTC. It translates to CSVLKGGYGYTF.

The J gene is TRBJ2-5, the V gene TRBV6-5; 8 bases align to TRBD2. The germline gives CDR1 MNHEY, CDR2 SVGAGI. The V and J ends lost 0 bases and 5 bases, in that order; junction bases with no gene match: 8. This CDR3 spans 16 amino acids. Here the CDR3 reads CASSYSMSSGVETQYF. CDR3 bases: TGTGCCAGCAGTTACTCGATGAGTAGCGGGGTGGAGACCCAGTACTTC.

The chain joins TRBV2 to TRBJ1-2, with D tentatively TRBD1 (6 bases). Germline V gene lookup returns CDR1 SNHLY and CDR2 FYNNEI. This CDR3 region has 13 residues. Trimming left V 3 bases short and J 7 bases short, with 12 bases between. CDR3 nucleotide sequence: TGTGCCAGCAGTGACAGGGGACCGGGTGGCTACACCTTC. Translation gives CASSDRGPGGYTF.

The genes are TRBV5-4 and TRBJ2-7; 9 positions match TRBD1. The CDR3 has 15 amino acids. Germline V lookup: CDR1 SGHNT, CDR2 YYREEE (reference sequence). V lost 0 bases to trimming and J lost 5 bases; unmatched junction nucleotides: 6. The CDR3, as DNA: TGTGCCAGCAGCTTGGACAGGGGGCCTTTCGACGAGCAGTACTTC. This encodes CASSLDRGPFDEQYF.

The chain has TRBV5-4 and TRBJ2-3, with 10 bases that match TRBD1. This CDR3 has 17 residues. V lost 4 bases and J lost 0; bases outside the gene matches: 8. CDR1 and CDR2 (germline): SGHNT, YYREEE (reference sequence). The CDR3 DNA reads TGTGCCAGCAGCCAGAGGACAGGGGGATCTAGCACAGATACGCAGTATTTT. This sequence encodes CASSQRTGGSSTDTQYF.

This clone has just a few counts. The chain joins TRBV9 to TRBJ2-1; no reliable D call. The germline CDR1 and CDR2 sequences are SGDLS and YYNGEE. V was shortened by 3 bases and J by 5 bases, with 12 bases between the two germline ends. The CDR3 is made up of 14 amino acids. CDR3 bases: TGTGCCAGCAGCGCTGGACCCCGGGACAATGAGCAGTTCTTC. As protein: CASSAGPRDNEQFF.

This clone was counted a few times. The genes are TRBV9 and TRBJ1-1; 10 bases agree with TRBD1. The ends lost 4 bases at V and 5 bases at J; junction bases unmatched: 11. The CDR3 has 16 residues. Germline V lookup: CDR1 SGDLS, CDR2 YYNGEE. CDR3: CASSLWDRGVGTEAFF. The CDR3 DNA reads TGTGCCAGCAGCCTCTGGGACAGGGGTGTGGGAACTGAAGCTTTCTTT.

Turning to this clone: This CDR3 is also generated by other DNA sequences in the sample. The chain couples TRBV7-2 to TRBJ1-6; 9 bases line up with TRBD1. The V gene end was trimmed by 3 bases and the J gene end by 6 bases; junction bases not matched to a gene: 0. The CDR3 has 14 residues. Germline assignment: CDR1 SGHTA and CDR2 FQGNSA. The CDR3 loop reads CASSLDRGNSPLHF. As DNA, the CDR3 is TGTGCCAGCAGCTTGGACAGGGGTAATTCACCCCTCCACTTT.

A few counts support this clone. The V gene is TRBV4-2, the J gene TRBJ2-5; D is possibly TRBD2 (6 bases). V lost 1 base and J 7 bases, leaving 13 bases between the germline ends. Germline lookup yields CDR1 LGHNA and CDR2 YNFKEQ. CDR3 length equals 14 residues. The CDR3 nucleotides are TGTGCCAGCAGCCAAGGGAAGGGAGGAGCGACCCAGTACTTC. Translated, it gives CASSQGKGGATQYF.

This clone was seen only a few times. CDR3 amino acids: CASSEHRGEGTEAFF. The CDR3 region has the DNA TGTGCCAGCAGTGAACACAGGGGCGAGGGCACTGAAGCTTTCTTT. This chain connects TRBV2 to TRBJ1-1; 7 positions match TRBD1. Germline CDR1 reads SNHLY; CDR2 reads FYNNEI. The V and J ends lost 2 bases and 4 bases, in that order; junction bases with no gene match: 7. The CDR3 has 15 amino acids.